This is a list of T cell receptor beta chains from one sample in a study of blood T cell repertoires in COVID-19. Sequencing was performed with immunoSEQ multiplex PCR; in TCRdb, only in-frame clones are kept and a portion is missing. The table records 250,000 or so clones, roughly four fifths of them present only once. Material for sequencing was peripheral blood. Receptor source: a woman of 80 years or more with acute or convalescent COVID-19. The CDR3 runs from the conserved cysteine through the conserved F or W. The D gene is left open where the match is weak. Size values are once, few and many counts, or a class for expanded clones, and some rows have none.

>TRBV5-1|TRBJ1-5|NA|NA
TGCGCCAGCAGCTTGGGACAGGATAATCAGCCCCAGCATTTT
CASSLGQDNQPQHF
>TRBV27|TRBJ1-1|NA|NA
TGTGCCAGCAGCCCTACAGGGAACACTGAAGCTTTCTTT
CASSPTGNTEAFF
>TRBV14|TRBJ2-2|once|NA
TGTGCCAGCAGCCAACCACGGGGAATAGATGGCACCGGGGAGCTGTTTTTT
CASSQPRGIDGTGELFF
>TRBV4-1|TRBJ2-6|NA|TRBD1
TGCGCCAGCAGCAAAGGACAGGGTCCCGTCTCTGGGGCCAACGTCCTGACTTTC
CASSKGQGPVSGANVLTF
>TRBV4-3|TRBJ1-1|few|NA
TGCGCCAGCAGCCATACAATGAACACTGAAGCTTTCTTT
CASSHTMNTEAFF
>TRBV28|TRBJ1-2|NA|NA
TGTGCCAGCAGCTCGACAAGGAACTATGGCTACACCTTC
CASSSTRNYGYTF
>TRBV4-3|TRBJ1-4|NA|NA
TGCGCCAGCAGCCAAGATCGGAATGAAAAACTGTTTTTT
CASSQDRNEKLFF
>TRBV15|TRBJ2-5|once|NA
TGTGCCACCAGCAAGGCGTCCGGGGGACTGGGAGAGACCCAGTACTTC
CATSKASGGLGETQYF
>TRBV24-1|TRBJ1-6|NA|TRBD1
TGTGCCACCAGGGAACAGGGGGCGAATTCACCCCTCCACTTT
CATREQGANSPLHF
>TRBV10-3|TRBJ2-7|NA|TRBD1
TGTGCCATCAGAGGGACAGGGGGCGAGCAGTACTTC
CAIRGTGGEQYF
>TRBV6-6|TRBJ1-5|NA|NA
TGTGCCAGCAAAGGGGACTATAGCAATCAGCCCCAGCATTTT
CASKGDYSNQPQHF
>TRBV7-2|TRBJ2-7|NA|NA
TGTGCCAGCAGCTCGGGGTTTCAGTACGAGCAGTACTTC
CASSSGFQYEQYF
>TRBV29-1|TRBJ1-1|NA|NA
TGCAGCCTCAAAGGGACTCCTGGGGTCACTGAAGCTTTCTTT
CSLKGTPGVTEAFF
>TRBV7-9|TRBJ2-5|NA|TRBD2
TGTGCCAGCAGCCCACCTTGGGGGGGGGTAGAGACCCAGTACTTC
CASSPPWGGVETQYF
>TRBV28|TRBJ1-4|few|TRBD1
TGTGCCAGCAGTCTAGCGGGACAGAGATCCGAAAAACTGTTTTTT
CASSLAGQRSEKLFF
>TRBV2|TRBJ1-4|NA|NA
TGTGCCAGCGTCGTAGGTACAGGGCCAAATGAAAAACTGTTTTTT
CASVVGTGPNEKLFF
>TRBV19|TRBJ1-4|few|NA
TGTGCCAGTAGTCAACGTTCGGGGGGCAATGAAAAACTGTTTTTT
CASSQRSGGNEKLFF
>TRBV27|TRBJ1-2|NA|NA
TGTGCCAGCAGTTTTTTGGGAGGGGGCTACACCTTC
CASSFLGGGYTF
>TRBV6-1|TRBJ2-3|NA|TRBD2
TGTGCCAGCAGTGCGACTCTAGCGGGAGGGCCGGGGGATACGCAGTATTTT
CASSATLAGGPGDTQYF
>TRBV5-4|TRBJ1-3|NA|TRBD1
TGTGCCAGCAGCACGGACAGGGCGATCTCTGGAAACACCATATATTTT
CASSTDRAISGNTIYF
>TRBV4-1|TRBJ1-1|NA|NA
TGCGCCAGCAGCCAAGTCGGGGGTAACACTGAAGCTTTCTTT
CASSQVGGNTEAFF
>TRBV5-1|TRBJ1-2|NA|NA
TGCGCCAGCAGCTTGGAATCCTCCTATGGCTACACCTTC
CASSLESSYGYTF
>TRBV19|TRBJ2-1|NA|NA
TGTGCCAGTAGTATAGCTGAGGCGGCCTCCTACAATGAGCAGTTCTTC
CASSIAEAASYNEQFF
>TRBV5-1|TRBJ1-4|NA|TRBD1
TGCGCCAGCAGCTTGGGGACAGGGGGTAATGAAAAACTGTTTTTT
CASSLGTGGNEKLFF
>TRBV3-1/TRBV3-2|TRBJ2-1|NA|TRBD2
TGTGCCAGCAGCTGGACTAGCGGGAGAGGCGATGAGCAGTTCTTC
CASSWTSGRGDEQFF
>TRBV9|TRBJ2-2|NA|TRBD1
TGTGCCAGCAGCGTAGTATCAGGGGGCGCGAACACCGGGGAGCTGTTTTTT
CASSVVSGGANTGELFF
>TRBV18|TRBJ1-5|NA|NA
TGTGCCAGCTCACCGAACAGGGGCAATCAGCCCCAGCATTTT
CASSPNRGNQPQHF
>TRBV15|TRBJ1-3|NA|NA
TGTGCCACCAGCAGAGTAGTGAGCTCTGGAAACACCATATATTTT
CATSRVVSSGNTIYF
>TRBV19|TRBJ1-1|once|TRBD1
TGTGCCAGCGCCCTGTCTAGGGGGCTACCCACTGAAGCTTTCTTT
CASALSRGLPTEAFF
>TRBV4-1|TRBJ1-2|NA|NA
TGCGCCAGCAGCCAAGAGGTTCGGGAGGGCTATGGCTACACCTTC
CASSQEVREGYGYTF
>TRBV2|TRBJ1-6|NA|NA
TGTGCCAGCAGCCGGGAAAATAATTCACCCCTCCACTTT
CASSRENNSPLHF
>TRBV18|TRBJ2-7|NA|TRBD2
TGTGCCAGCTCACCGCCTAGCGGAGGGAATCAAGAGCAGTACTTC
CASSPPSGGNQEQYF
>TRBV5-8|TRBJ1-1|NA|NA
TGTGCCAGCAGCCACCACCCGGGACAAGGGAAAGAAGCTTTCTTT
CASSHHPGQGKEAFF
>TRBV19|TRBJ2-2|once|NA
TGTGCCAGTAGTATAGGCAGTTCCCGTCCCTCGACCGGGGAGCTGTTTTTT
CASSIGSSRPSTGELFF
>TRBV3-1/TRBV3-2|TRBJ1-2|few|NA
TGTGCCAGCAGCCAAGATTATGTTTCAGGCTATGGCTACACCTTC
CASSQDYVSGYGYTF
>TRBV5-5|TRBJ1-4|few|NA
TGTGCCAGCAGCTCTGACGGGGACTACGGTGAAAAACTGTTTTTT
CASSSDGDYGEKLFF
>TRBV6-5|TRBJ1-5|NA|NA
TGTGCCAGCGGCACAGGCAATCAGCCCCAGCATTTT
CASGTGNQPQHF
>TRBV28|TRBJ1-4|NA|TRBD1
TGTGCCAGCAGTTCCCGAGACAGGGCACCTGAAAAACTGTTTTTT
CASSSRDRAPEKLFF
>TRBV7-2|TRBJ2-2|NA|TRBD2
TGTGCCAGCAGCTCTGGATACAGACTAGCGGGAGTTTATGCCGGGGAGCTGTTTTTT
CASSSGYRLAGVYAGELFF
>TRBV12-3/TRBV12-4|TRBJ2-7|NA|NA
TGTGCCAGCAGTTTAGCGGGCACCCAGCAGTACTTC
CASSLAGTQQYF
>TRBV19|TRBJ2-1|NA|TRBD1
TGTGCCAGTAGAAGAGATGGGACAGCCTCCTACAATGAGCAGTTCTTC
CASRRDGTASYNEQFF
>TRBV14|TRBJ2-7|NA|TRBD2
TGTGCCAGCAGCCAAGCGGAGGGGAGGGTAGGATACGAGCAGTACTTC
CASSQAEGRVGYEQYF
>TRBV6-5|TRBJ1-6|NA|TRBD1
TGTGCCAGCAGCCGGACAGGGAGTGGGTCCTCACCCCTCCACTTT
CASSRTGSGSSPLHF
>TRBV20-1|TRBJ1-2|NA|NA
TGCAGTGCTAGTGCAGGGATTAATGGCTACACCTTC
CSASAGINGYTF
>TRBV28|TRBJ1-6|NA|NA
TGTGCCAGCAGTAAGGACAGTAATTCACCCCTCCACTTT
CASSKDSNSPLHF
>TRBV6-5|TRBJ1-2|few|TRBD1
TGTGCCAGCAGTTACTCGATCGCAGGGGGTGGGGGAGGCTACACCTTC
CASSYSIAGGGGGYTF
>TRBV12-3/TRBV12-4|TRBJ1-1|NA|NA
TGTGCCAGCAGTTTAAGGGGGAACACTGAAGCTTTCTTT
CASSLRGNTEAFF